This TCR beta chain appears in the sequencing data of a study of radiation and T cells in renal cell carcinoma. Findings and limits, study-wide: Pretreatment tumor biopsies were lacking, so baseline clonotypes are unknown. In blood, top tumor clones expanded by 2 weeks, shrinking by 4.

Concerning this clone itself: The antigen remains undetermined.

Documented time point: blood 4 weeks post-SBRT, at nephrectomy. Treatment specified: 15 Gy SBRT to primary tumor, nephrectomy 4 weeks later. Nephrectomy followed 15 Gy stereotactic body radiation by 4 weeks. The patient's renal cell carcinoma had clear cell pathology. This CDR3 is built from 14 residues. CDR1 and CDR2 (germline): MNHEY, SVGAGI. Trimming took 0 bases from V and 9 from J; bases not matched to a gene: 8. The assay was immunoSEQ multiplex PCR, and TCRdb's table has in-frame clones only and misses some. The sample shows roughly 45,000 clones, 70% to 85% of them seen only once. Sample: blood, taken from a patient whose treatment included radiotherapy and nephrectomy. This chain links TRBV6-5 with TRBJ2-7, with 7 bases fitting TRBD1. The source of this sequence is a woman aged 70 to 79 with renal cell carcinoma. The CDR3 sequence is CASSYSTGDSRQYF. DNA for the CDR3: TGTGCCAGCAGTTACTCAACCGGGGACAGCAGGCAGTACTTC.